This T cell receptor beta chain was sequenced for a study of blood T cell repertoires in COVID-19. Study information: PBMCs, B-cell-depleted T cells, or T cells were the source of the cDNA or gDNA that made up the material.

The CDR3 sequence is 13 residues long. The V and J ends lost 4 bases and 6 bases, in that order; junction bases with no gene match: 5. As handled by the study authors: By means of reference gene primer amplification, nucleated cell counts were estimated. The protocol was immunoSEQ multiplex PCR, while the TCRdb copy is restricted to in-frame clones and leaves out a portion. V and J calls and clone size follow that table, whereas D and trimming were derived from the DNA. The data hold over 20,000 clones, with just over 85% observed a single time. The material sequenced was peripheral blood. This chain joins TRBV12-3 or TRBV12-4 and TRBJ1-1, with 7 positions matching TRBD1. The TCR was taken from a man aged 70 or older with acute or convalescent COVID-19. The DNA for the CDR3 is TGTGCCAGCAGTTCAACAGGGGCCCCTGAAGCTTTCTTT. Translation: CASSSTGAPEAFF.